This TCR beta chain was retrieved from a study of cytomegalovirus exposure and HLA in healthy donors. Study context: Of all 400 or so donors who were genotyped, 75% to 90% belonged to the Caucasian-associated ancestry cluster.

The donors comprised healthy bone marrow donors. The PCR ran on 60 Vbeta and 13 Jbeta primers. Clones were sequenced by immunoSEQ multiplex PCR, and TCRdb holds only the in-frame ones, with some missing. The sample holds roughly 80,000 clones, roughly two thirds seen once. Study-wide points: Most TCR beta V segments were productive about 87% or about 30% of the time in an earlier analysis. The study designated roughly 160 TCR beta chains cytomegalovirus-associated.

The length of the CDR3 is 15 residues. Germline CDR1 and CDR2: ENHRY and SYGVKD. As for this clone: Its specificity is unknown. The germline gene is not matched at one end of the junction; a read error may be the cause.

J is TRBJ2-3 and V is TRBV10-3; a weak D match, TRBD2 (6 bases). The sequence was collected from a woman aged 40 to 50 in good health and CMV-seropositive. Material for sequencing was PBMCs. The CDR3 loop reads CAIGDGGKITDTQYF. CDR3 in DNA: TGTGCCATCGGTGACGGCGGGAAGATCACAGATACGCAGTATTTT.